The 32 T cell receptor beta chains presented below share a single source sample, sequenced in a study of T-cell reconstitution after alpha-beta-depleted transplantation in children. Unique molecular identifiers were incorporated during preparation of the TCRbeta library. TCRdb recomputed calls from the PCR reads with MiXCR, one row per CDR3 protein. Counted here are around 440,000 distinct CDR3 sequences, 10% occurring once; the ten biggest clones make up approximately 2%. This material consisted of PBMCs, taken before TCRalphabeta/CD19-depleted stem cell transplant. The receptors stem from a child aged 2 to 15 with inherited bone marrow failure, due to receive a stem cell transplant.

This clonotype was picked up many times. CDR3 sequence: CAIRSGGAEAFF. In DNA, the CDR3 is TGTGCCATCCGATCCGGGGGGGCTGAAGCTTTCTTT. V gene TRBV10-3 combines with J gene TRBJ1-1, with a tentative D call TRBD1 (5 bases). The CDR3 consists of 12 residues. Germline V gene data show CDR1 as ENHRY and CDR2 as SYGVKD. V lost 8 bases to trimming and J lost 6 bases, with 13 bases between them.

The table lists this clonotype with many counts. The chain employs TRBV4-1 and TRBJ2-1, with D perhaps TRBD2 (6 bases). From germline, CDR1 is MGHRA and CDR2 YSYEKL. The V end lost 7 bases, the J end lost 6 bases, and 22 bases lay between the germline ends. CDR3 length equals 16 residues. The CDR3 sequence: CASTPVGGPLSNEQFF. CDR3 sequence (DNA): TGCGCCAGCACCCCCGTCGGAGGGCCCCTCAGCAATGAGCAGTTCTTC.

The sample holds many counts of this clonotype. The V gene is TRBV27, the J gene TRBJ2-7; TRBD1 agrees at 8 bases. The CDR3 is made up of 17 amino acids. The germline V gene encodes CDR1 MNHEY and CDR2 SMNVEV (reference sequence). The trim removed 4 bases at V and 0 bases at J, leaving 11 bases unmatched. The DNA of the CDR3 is TGTGCCAGCAGTTCTCCGGCAGGGGGCTCCCCCTCCTACGAGCAGTACTTC. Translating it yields CASSSPAGGSPSYEQYF.

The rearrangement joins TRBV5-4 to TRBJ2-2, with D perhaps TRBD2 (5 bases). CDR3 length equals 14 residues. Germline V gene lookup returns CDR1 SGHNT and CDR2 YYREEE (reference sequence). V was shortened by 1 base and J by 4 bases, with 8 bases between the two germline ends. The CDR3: CASSLRTATGELFF. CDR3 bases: TGTGCCAGCAGCTTGCGGACTGCCACCGGGGAGCTGTTTTTT. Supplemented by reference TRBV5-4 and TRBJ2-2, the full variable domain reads ETGVTQSPTHLIKTRGQQVTLRCSSQSGHNTVSWYQQALGQGPQFIFQYYREEENGRGNFPPRFSGLQFPNYSSELNVNALELDDSALYLCASSLRTATGELFFGEGSRLTVL.

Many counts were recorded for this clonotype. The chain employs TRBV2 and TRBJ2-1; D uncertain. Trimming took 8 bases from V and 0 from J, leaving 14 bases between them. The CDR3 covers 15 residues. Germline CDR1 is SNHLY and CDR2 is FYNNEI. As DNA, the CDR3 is TGTGCCAGCGGCGAAGGCAGGAGCTCCTACAATGAGCAGTTCTTC. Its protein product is CASGEGRSSYNEQFF.

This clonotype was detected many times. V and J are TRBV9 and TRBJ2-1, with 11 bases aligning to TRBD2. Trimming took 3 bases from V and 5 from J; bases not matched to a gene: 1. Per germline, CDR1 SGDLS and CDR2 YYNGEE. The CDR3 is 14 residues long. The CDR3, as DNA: TGTGCCAGCAGCGGGGGACTAGCGGACAATGAGCAGTTCTTC. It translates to CASSGGLADNEQFF.

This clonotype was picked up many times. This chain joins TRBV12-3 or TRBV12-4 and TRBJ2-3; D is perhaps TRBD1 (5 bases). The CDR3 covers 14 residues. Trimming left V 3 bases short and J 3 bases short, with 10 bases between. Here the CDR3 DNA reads TGTGCCAGCAGTTTGACAGTTGGGACAGATACGCAGTATTTT. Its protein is CASSLTVGTDTQYF.

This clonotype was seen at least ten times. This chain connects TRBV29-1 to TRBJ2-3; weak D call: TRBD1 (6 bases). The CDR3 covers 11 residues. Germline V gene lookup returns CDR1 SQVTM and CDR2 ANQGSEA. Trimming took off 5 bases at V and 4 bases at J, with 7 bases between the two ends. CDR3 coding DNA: TGCAGCGTTTCAGGGGCAGATACGCAGTATTTT. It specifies CSVSGADTQYF.

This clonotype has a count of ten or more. CDR3 bases: TGTGCCACCAGTGATTTGGGGAGTCCCGAGACCCAGTACTTC. Translated: CATSDLGSPETQYF. The chain uses TRBV24-1 and TRBJ2-5; TRBD2 is a possible D gene (5 bases). This CDR3 comprises 14 residues. Germline CDR1 is KGHDR and CDR2 is SFDVKD. Trimming shortened V by 0 bases and J by 5 bases, and 9 bases separated the two germline ends.

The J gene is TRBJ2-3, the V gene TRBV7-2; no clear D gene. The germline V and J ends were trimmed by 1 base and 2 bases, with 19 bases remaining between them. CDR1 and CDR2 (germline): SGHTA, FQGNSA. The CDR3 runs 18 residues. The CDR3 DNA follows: TGTGCCAGCAGCTTAGGCGCGGTTGGCGACAAATCCACAGATACGCAGTATTTT. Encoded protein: CASSLGAVGDKSTDTQYF.

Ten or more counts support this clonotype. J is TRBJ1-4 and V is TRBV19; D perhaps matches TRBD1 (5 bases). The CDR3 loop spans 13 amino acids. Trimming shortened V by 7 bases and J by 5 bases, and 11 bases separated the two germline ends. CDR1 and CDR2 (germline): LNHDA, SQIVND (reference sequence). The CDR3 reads CASTKGRNEKLFF. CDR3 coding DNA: TGTGCCAGTACCAAGGGACGGAATGAAAAACTGTTTTTT.

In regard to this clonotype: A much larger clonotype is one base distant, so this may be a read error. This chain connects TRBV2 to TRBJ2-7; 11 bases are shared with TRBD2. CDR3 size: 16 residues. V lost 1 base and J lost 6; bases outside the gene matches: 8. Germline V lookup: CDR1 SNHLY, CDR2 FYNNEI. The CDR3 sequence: CASSEVFLAGGSEQYF. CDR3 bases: TGTGCCAGCAGTGAAGTCTTCCTAGCGGGAGGATCCGAGCAGTACTTC.

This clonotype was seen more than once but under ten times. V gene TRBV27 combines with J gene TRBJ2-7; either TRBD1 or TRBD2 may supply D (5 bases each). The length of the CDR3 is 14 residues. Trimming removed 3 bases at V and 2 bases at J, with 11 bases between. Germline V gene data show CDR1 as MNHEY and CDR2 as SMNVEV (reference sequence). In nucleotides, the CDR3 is TGTGCCAGCAGTTTCCGGGACCCTACCTACGAGCAGTACTTC. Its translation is CASSFRDPTYEQYF.

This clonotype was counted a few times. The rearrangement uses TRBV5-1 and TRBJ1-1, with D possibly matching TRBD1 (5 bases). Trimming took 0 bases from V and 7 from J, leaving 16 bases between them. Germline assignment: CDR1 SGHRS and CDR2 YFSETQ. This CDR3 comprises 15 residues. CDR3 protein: CASSLGGTSRGEAFF. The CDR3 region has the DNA TGCGCCAGCAGCTTGGGAGGGACGTCACGGGGTGAAGCTTTCTTT.

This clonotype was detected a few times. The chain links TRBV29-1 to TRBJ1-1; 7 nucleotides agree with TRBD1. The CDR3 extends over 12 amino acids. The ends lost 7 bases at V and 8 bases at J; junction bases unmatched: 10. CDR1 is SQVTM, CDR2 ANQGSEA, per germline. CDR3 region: CSAQHHRGEAFF. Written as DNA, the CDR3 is TGCAGCGCCCAACATCACAGGGGAGAAGCTTTCTTT.

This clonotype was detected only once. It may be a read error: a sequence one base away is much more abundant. For the CDR3, the DNA is TGTGCCAGCAGTTTAGACAGCTCTAACAATGGCTACACCTTC. Its translation is CASSLDSSNNGYTF. This chain uses TRBV12-3 or TRBV12-4 with TRBJ1-2; no firm D call. This CDR3 contains 14 residues.

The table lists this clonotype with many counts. CDR3 DNA sequence: TGCGCCAGCAGCCCCCGACTAGCGGAAGACACAGATACGCAGTATTTT. Amino acids: CASSPRLAEDTDTQYF. The V gene is TRBV4-1, the J gene TRBJ2-3; TRBD2 aligns across 9 bases. The V gene's germline CDR1 is MGHRA and CDR2 YSYEKL. The CDR3 spans 16 residues. V dropped 4 bases and J dropped 2; count of bases not matched to a gene: 7.

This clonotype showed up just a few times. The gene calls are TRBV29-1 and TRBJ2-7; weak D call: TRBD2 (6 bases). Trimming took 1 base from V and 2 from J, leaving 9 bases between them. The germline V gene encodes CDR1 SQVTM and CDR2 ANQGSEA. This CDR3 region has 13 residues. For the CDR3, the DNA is TGCAGCGTTGAAGGGGGGGAAGCCTACGAGCAGTACTTC. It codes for CSVEGGEAYEQYF.

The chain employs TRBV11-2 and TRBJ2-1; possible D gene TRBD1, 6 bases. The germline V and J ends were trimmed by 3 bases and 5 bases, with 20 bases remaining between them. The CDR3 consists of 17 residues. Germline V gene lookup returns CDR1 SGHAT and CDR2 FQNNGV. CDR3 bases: TGTGCCAGCAGCTTGGAGCAGGGGAACGTGATGGACAATGAGCAGTTCTTC. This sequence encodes CASSLEQGNVMDNEQFF. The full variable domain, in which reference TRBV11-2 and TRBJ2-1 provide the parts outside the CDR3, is EAGVAQSPRYKIIEKRQSVAFWCNPISGHATLYWYQQILGQGPKLLIQFQNNGVVDDSQLPKDRFSAERLKGVDSTLKIQPAKLEDSAVYLCASSLEQGNVMDNEQFFGPGTRLTVL.

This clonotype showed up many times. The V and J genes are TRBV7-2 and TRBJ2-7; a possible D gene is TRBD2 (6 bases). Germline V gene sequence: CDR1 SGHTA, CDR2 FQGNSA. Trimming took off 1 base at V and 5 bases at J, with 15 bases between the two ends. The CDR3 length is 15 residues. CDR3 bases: TGTGCCAGCAGCTTAGTACGGGAGTGGGTGAACGAGCAGTACTTC. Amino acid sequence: CASSLVREWVNEQYF. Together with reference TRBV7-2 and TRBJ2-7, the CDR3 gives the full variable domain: GAGVSQSPSNKVTEKGKDVELRCDPISGHTALYWYRQSLGQGLEFLIYFQGNSAPDKSGLPSDRFSAERTGGSVSTLTIQRTQQEDSAVYLCASSLVREWVNEQYFGPGTRLTVT.

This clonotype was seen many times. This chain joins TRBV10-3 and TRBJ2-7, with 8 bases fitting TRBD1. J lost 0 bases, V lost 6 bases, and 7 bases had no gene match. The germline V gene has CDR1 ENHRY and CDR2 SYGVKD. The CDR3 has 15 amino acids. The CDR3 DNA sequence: TGTGCCATCAGGGGGGACAGGAGTTCCTCCTACGAGCAGTACTTC. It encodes CAIRGDRSSSYEQYF.

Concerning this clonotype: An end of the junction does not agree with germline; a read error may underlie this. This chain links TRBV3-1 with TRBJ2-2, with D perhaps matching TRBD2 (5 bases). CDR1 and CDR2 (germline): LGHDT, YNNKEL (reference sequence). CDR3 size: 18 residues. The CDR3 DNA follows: TGTGCCAGCACCCAAGTTGGGCCGAGAAACGGGGTGACCGGGGAGCTGTTTTTT. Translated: CASTQVGPRNGVTGELFF.

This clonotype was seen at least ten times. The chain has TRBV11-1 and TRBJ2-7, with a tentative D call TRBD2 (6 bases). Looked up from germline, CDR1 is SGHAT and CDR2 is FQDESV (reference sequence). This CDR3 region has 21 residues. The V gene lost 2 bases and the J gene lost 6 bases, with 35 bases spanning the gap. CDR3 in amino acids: CASSLFGPFMGPNGRECEQYF. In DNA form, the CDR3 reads TGTGCCAGCAGCTTATTCGGACCCTTTATGGGTCCTAATGGGCGGGAATGCGAGCAGTACTTC. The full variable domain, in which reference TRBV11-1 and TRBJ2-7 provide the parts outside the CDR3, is EAEVAQSPRYKITEKSQAVAFWCDPISGHATLYWYRQILGQGPELLVQFQDESVVDDSQLPKDRFSAERLKGVDSTLKIQPAELGDSAMYLCASSLFGPFMGPNGRECEQYFGPGTRLTVT.

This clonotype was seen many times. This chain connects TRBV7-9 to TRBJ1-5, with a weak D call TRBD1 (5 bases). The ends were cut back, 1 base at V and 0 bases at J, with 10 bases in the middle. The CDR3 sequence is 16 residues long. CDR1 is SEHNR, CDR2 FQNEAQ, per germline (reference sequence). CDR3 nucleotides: TGTGCCAGCAGCTTAGGTTGGGGGGATAGCAATCAGCCCCAGCATTTT. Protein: CASSLGWGDSNQPQHF.

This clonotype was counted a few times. As DNA, the CDR3 is TGCAGTGCTAGAAGTGCGGGACACGGCGCCACTGAAGCTTTCTTT. Its translation is CSARSAGHGATEAFF. This sequence joins TRBV20-1 and TRBJ1-1; D is possibly TRBD1 (6 bases). There are 15 residues in the CDR3. Germline V lookup: CDR1 DFQATT, CDR2 SNEGSKA (reference sequence). Trimming cost V 2 bases and J 4 bases, with 17 bases left between them.

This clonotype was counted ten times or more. CDR3 nucleotide sequence: TGTGCCAGCAGCTTAGTCGTACAGGCACCTGGAAACACCATATATTTT. It specifies CASSLVVQAPGNTIYF. The genes are TRBV7-2 and TRBJ1-3; a weak D match, TRBD1 (5 bases). Between the trimmed V and J ends, which lost 1 base and 2 bases, there was a span of 12 bases. CDR3 length: 16 residues. The germline V gene has CDR1 SGHTA and CDR2 FQGNSA.

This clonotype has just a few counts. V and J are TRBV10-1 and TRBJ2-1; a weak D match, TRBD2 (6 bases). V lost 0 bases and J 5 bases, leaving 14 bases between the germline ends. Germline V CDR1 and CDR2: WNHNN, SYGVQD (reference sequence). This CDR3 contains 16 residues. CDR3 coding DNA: TGCGCCAGCAGTGAGTCTCCCCTCGGGACTGACAATGAGCAGTTCTTC. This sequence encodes CASSESPLGTDNEQFF.

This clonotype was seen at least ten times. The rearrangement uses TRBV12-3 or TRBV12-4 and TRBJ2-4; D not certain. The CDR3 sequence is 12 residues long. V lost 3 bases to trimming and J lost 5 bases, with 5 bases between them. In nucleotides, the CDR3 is TGTGCCAGCAGTTTTACCCAAAACATTCAGTACTTC. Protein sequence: CASSFTQNIQYF.

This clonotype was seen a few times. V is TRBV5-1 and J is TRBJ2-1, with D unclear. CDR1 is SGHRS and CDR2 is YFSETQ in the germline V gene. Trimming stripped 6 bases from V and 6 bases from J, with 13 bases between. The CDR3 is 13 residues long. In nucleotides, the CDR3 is TGCGCCAGCAAAAATGCTATCCTCAATGAGCAGTTCTTC. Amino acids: CASKNAILNEQFF.

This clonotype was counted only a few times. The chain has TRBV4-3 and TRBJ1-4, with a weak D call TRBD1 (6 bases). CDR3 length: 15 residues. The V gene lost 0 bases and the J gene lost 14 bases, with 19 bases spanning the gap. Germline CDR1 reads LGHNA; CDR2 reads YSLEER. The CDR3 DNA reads TGCGCCAGCAGCCAAGATACAGGGCCCTCGATGGATCTGTTTTTT. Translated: CASSQDTGPSMDLFF.

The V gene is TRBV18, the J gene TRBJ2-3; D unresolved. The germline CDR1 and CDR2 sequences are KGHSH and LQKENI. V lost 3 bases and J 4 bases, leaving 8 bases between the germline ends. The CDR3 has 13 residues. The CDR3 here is CASSPAPADTQYF. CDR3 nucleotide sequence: TGTGCCAGCTCACCGGCCCCCGCAGATACGCAGTATTTT.

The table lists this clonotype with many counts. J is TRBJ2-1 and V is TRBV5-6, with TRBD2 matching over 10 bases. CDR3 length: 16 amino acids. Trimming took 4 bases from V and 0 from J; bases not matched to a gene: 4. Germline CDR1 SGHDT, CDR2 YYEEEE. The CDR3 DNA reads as TGTGCCAGCAGCCGATCTAGCGGGAGCTCCTACAATGAGCAGTTCTTC. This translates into CASSRSSGSSYNEQFF.